A selection of T cell receptor beta chains follows, all from one sample in a study of CD8+ T cells in alopecia areata. Profiling relied on immunoSEQ multiplex PCR, and the TCRdb table lists in-frame clones only, not all of them. This sample has some 220,000 clones, with 50% to 60% found just once. The source was CD4+ T cells sorted from blood, collected at week 4, from a patient treated with tofacitinib. The receptors here all came from a human donor with alopecia areata. The CDR3 runs from the conserved cysteine through the conserved F or W. Each record gives: V gene, J gene, D gene, clone size, CDR3 DNA, CDR3 protein. A D gene is named only where the DNA matches it firmly. Clone sizes are given selectively: once, few, many, or a class where the clone is expanded.

v_gene: TRBV6-5; j_gene: TRBJ2-4; d_gene: .; abundance: .; CDR3nt: TGTGCCAGCAGCCGTCGTGCAGGGAACATTCAGTACTTC; CDR3aa: CASSRRAGNIQYF
v_gene: TRBV18; j_gene: TRBJ2-5; d_gene: .; abundance: few; CDR3nt: TGTGCCAGCTCACCAGATGGGAGCGGGACCCAGTACTTC; CDR3aa: CASSPDGSGTQYF
v_gene: TRBV5-6; j_gene: TRBJ2-3; d_gene: .; abundance: .; CDR3nt: TGTGCCAGCAGCCGCGGGACAAATACGCAGTATTTT; CDR3aa: CASSRGTNTQYF
v_gene: TRBV6-4; j_gene: TRBJ2-3; d_gene: TRBD2; abundance: many; CDR3nt: TGTGCCAGCAGTGCTAGCGGGGGGGCCACAGATACGCAGTATTTT; CDR3aa: CASSASGGATDTQYF
v_gene: TRBV5-6; j_gene: TRBJ1-2; d_gene: .; abundance: .; CDR3nt: TGTGCCAGCAGCTTGGAGCGGGCGCTATATGGCTACACCTTC; CDR3aa: CASSLERALYGYTF
v_gene: TRBV2; j_gene: TRBJ1-1; d_gene: TRBD1; abundance: once; CDR3nt: TGTGCCAGCAGTGTTGTGACAGGGGGTGGCACTGAAGCTTTCTTT; CDR3aa: CASSVVTGGGTEAFF
v_gene: TRBV5-6; j_gene: TRBJ2-5; d_gene: TRBD1; abundance: .; CDR3nt: TGTGCCAGCAGCTCCTTCACCGGGACAGTTCAAGAGACCCAGTACTTC; CDR3aa: CASSSFTGTVQETQYF
v_gene: TRBV29-1; j_gene: TRBJ1-1; d_gene: .; abundance: .; CDR3nt: TGCAGCGCCCCTGAAGCTTTCTTT; CDR3aa: CSAPEAFF
v_gene: TRBV30; j_gene: TRBJ2-1; d_gene: .; abundance: .; CDR3nt: TGTGCCTGGGGCCGATCGGGGGGCGGTTGGGATGAGCAGTTCTTC; CDR3aa: CAWGRSGGGWDEQFF
v_gene: TRBV9; j_gene: TRBJ2-1; d_gene: .; abundance: .; CDR3nt: TGTGCCAGCAGCGTGACCGGGACCTACTACAATGAGCAGTTCTTC; CDR3aa: CASSVTGTYYNEQFF